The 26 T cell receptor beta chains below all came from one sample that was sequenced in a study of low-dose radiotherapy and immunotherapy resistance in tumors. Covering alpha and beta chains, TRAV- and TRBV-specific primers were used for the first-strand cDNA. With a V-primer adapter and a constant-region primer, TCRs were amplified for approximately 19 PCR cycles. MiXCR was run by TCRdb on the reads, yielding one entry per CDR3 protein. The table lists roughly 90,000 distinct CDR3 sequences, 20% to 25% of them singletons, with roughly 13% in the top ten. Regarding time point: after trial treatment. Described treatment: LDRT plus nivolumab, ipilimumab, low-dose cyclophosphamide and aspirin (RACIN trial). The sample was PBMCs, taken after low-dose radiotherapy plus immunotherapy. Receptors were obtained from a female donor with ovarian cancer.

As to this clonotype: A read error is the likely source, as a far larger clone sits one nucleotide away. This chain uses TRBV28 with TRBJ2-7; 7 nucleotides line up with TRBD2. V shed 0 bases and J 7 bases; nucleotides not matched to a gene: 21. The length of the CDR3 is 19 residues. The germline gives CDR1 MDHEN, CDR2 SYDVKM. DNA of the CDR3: TGTGCCAGCAGTTTATGGTACTCCTCGGCGGGGGTGGTTGGGATTGAGCAGTACTTC. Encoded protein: CASSLWYSSAGVVGIEQYF.

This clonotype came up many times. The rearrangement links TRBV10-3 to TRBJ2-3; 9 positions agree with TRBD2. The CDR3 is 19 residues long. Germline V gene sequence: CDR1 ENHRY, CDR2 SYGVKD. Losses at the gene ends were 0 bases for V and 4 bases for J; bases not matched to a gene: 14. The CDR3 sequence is CAISESFRRRGGFPDTQYF. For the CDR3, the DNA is TGTGCCATCAGTGAGTCTTTTCGACGGCGGGGGGGCTTTCCAGATACGCAGTATTTT.

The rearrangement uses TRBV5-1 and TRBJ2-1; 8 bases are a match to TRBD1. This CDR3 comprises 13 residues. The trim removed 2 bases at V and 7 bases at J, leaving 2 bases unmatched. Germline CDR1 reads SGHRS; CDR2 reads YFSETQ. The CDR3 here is CASSLGQGNEQFF. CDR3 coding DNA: TGCGCCAGCAGCTTAGGACAGGGAAATGAGCAGTTCTTC.

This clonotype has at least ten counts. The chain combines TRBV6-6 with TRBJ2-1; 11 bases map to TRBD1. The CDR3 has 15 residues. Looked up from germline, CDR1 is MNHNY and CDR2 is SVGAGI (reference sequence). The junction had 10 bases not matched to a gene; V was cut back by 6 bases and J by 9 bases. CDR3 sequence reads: CASSPAGTGGSEQFF. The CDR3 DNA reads TGTGCCAGCAGCCCCGCCGGGACAGGGGGATCTGAGCAGTTCTTC.

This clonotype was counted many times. The CDR3 DNA reads as TGTGCCAGCAGCCCCCGGGGGACAGTCTCCTACGAGCAGTACTTC. Its protein product is CASSPRGTVSYEQYF. J is TRBJ2-7 and V is TRBV9, with D possibly TRBD1 on 7 matching bases. CDR3 length: 15 residues. The V end lost 4 bases, the J end lost 0 bases, and 14 bases lay between the germline ends. Germline CDR1 SGDLS, CDR2 YYNGEE.

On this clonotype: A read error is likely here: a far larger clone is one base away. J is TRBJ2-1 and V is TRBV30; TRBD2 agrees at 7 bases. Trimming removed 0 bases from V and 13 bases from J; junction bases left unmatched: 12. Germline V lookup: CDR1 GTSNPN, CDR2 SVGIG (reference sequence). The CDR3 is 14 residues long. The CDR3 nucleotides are TGTGCCTGGAGTGTAGTACGAGGGCGGGAGACCCAGTTCTTC. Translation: CAWSVVRGRETQFF.

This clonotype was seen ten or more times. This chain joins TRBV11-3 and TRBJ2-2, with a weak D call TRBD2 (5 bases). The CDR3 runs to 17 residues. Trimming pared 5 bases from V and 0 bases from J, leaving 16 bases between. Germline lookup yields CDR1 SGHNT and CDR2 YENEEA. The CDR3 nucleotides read TGTGCCAGCAGCCCCGGAGGATACTACCCGAACACCGGGGAGCTGTTTTTT. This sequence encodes CASSPGGYYPNTGELFF.

The chain's CDR3 is CASSYTRSDTGELFF. The CDR3 nucleotides read TGTGCCAGCAGTTACACGAGAAGTGACACCGGGGAGCTGTTTTTT. V gene TRBV6-5 combines with J gene TRBJ2-2; D is undetermined. The V end lost 2 bases, the J end lost 3 bases, and 10 bases lay between the germline ends. The germline CDR1 and CDR2 sequences are MNHEY and SVGAGI. CDR3 size: 15 residues.

The CDR3 nucleotides are TGTGCCAGTAGTATAAAGAGGTTGGCAAGCTACAATGAGCAGTTCTTC. Its translation: CASSIKRLASYNEQFF. The chain joins TRBV19 to TRBJ2-1; D gene unclear. The CDR3 is made up of 16 amino acids. The V end was cut by 2 bases, the J end by 3 bases, with 14 bases between. Germline lookup yields CDR1 LNHDA and CDR2 SQIVND (reference sequence).

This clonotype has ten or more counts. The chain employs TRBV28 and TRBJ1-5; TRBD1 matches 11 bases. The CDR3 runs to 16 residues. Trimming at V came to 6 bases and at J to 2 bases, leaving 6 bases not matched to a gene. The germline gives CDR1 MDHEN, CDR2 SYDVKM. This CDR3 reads CASRWTGGLGNQPQHF. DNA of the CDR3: TGTGCCAGCAGGTGGACAGGGGGCTTGGGCAATCAGCCCCAGCATTTT.

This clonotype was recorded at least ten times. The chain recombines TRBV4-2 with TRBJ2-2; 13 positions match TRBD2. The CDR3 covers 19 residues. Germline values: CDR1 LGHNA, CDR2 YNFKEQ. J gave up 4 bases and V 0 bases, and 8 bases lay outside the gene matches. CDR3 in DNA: TGTGCCAGCAGCCAAGATACTAGCGGGAGGGTCGGTGGCACCGGGGAGCTGTTTTTT. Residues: CASSQDTSGRVGGTGELFF.

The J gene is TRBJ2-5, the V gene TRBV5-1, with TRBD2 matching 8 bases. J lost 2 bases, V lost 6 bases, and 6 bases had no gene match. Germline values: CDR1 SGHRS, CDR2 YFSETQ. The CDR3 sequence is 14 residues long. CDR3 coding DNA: TGCGCCAGCACCGTATTAGCGGGGCAAGAGACCCAGTACTTC. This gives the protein CASTVLAGQETQYF.

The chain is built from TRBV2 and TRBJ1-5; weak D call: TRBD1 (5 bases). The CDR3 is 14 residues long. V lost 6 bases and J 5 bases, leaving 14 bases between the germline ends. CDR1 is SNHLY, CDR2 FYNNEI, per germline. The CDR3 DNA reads TGTGCCAGCAGGGGGTGGGACGTCTATCAGCCCCAGCATTTT. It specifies CASRGWDVYQPQHF.

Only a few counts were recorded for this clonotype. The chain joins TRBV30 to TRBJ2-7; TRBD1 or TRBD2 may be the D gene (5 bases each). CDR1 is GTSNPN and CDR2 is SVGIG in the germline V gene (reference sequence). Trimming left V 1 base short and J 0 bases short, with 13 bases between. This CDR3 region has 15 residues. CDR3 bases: TGTGCCTGGAGTGAGGGACGTAGAAGCTCCTACGAGCAGTACTTC. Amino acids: CAWSEGRRSSYEQYF.

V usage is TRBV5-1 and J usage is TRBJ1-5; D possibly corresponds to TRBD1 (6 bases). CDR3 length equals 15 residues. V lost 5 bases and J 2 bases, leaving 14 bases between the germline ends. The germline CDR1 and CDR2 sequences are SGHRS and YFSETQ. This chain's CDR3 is CASSPGGRGNQPQHF. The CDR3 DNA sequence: TGCGCCAGCAGTCCGGGGGGCAGGGGCAATCAGCCCCAGCATTTT. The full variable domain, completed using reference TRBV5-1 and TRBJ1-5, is KAGVTQTPRYLIKTRGQQVTLSCSPISGHRSVSWYQQTPGQGLQFLFEYFSETQRNKGNFPGRFSGRQFSNSRSEMNVSTLELGDSALYLCASSPGGRGNQPQHFGDGTRLSIL.

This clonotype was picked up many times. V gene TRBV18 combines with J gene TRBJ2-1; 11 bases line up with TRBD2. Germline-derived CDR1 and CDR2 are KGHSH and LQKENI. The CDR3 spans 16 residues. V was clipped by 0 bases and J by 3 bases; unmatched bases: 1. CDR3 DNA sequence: TGTGCCAGCTCACCACCCGGGACTAGCGGCTACAATGAGCAGTTCTTC. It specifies CASSPPGTSGYNEQFF.

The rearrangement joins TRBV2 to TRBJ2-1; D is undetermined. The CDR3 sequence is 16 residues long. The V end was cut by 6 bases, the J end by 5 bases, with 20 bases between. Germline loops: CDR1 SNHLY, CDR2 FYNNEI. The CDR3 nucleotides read TGTGCCAGCAGAGGATACGACCCCCAGAGAGACAATGAGCAGTTCTTC. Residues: CASRGYDPQRDNEQFF.

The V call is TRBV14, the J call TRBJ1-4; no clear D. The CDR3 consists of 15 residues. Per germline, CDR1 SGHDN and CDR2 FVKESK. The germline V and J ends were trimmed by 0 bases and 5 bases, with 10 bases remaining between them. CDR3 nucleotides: TGTGCCAGCAGCCAAGATCCGGCCAGAAATGAAAAACTGTTTTTT. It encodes CASSQDPARNEKLFF.

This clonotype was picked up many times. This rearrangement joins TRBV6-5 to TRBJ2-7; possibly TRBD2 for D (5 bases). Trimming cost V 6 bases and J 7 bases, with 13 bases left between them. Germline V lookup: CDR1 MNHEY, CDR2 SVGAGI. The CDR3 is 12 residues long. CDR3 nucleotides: TGTGCCAGCAGCCCCGGACCGGGAGAGCAGTACTTC. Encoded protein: CASSPGPGEQYF.

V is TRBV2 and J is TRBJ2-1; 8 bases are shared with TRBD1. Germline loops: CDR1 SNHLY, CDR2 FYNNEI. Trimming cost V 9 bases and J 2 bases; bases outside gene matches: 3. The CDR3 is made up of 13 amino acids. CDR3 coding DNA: TGTGCCAGTGGGACAGGTCCCTACAATGAGCAGTTCTTC. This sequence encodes CASGTGPYNEQFF.

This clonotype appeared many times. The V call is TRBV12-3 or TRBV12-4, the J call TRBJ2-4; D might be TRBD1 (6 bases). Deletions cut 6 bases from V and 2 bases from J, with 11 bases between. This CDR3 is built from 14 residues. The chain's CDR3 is CASSETGSKNIQYF. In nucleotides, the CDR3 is TGTGCCAGCAGCGAGACAGGATCCAAAAACATTCAGTACTTC.

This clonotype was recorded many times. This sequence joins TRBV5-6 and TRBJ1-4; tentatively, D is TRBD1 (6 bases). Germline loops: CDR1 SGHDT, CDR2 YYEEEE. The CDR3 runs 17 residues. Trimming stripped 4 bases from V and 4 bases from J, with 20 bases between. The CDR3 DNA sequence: TGTGCCAGCAGCAACCGGGACAATGGGGTGATTAATGAAAAACTGTTTTTT. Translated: CASSNRDNGVINEKLFF.

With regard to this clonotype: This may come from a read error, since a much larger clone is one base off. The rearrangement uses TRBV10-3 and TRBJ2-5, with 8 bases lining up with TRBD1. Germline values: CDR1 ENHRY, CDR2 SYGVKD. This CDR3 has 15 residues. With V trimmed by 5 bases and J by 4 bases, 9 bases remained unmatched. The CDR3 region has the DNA TGTGCCATCAGTCCCACAGGGGGACGTGCAGAGACCCAGTACTTC. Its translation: CAISPTGGRAETQYF.

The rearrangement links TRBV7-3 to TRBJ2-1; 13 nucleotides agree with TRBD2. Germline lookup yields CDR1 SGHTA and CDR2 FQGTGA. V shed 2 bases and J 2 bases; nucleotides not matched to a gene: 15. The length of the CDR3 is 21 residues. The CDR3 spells CASSLAPTGAGTSGTYNEQFF. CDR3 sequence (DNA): TGTGCCAGCAGCTTAGCCCCCACAGGGGCCGGGACTAGCGGGACCTACAATGAGCAGTTCTTC. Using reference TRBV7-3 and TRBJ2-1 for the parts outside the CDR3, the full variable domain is GAGVSQTPSNKVTEKGKYVELRCDPISGHTALYWYRQSLGQGPEFLIYFQGTGAADDSGLPNDRFFAVRPEGSVSTLKIQRTERGDSAVYLCASSLAPTGAGTSGTYNEQFFGPGTRLTVL.

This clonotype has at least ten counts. The CDR3 sequence is CASSAGLAVSYEQYF. The DNA for the CDR3 is TGTGCCAGCAGTGCGGGACTAGCGGTCTCCTACGAGCAGTACTTC. The chain combines TRBV6-6 with TRBJ2-7, with 11 bases identical to TRBD2. The ends lost 5 bases at V and 0 bases at J; junction bases unmatched: 3. The CDR3 contains 15 residues. CDR1 and CDR2 from the germline V gene are MNHNY and SVGAGI (reference sequence).

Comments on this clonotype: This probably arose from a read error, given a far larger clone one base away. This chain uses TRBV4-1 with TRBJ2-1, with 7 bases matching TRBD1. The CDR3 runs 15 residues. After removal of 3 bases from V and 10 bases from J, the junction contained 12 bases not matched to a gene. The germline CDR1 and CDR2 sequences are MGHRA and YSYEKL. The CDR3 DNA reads TGCGCCAGCAGCCAGCCGTGGACAGGCACCTACGAGCAGTTCTTC. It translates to CASSQPWTGTYEQFF.